The entry below describes one TCR beta chain. No antigen is known for it. The CDR3 sequence is 15 residues long. Germline V lookup: CDR1 LNHDA, CDR2 SQIVND (reference sequence). V was clipped by 5 bases and J by 7 bases; unmatched bases: 9. Per sample, around 10^5 TCR templates were assayed. Sequencing was performed with immunoSEQ multiplex PCR; in TCRdb, only in-frame clones are kept and a portion is missing. The data show over 100,000 clones, about 93% seen once. The entry originates in a study of siplizumab effects on memory and regulatory T cells. General study findings and limits: Both greater diversity than memory cells and a major contribution to the alloresponse seemed to characterize naive T cells. Roughly 80-96% of proliferating CD4+ or CD8+ clones lacked an assignable naive or memory phenotype. Reactions containing siplizumab showed mappable alloreactive CD4+ clones averaging about 66% Treg-derived, versus about 27% in controls.

The sequencing sample was made of Tregs sorted from blood. V is TRBV19 and J is TRBJ2-2; 8 nucleotides align to TRBD1. This receptor was identified in a human donor in good health. The CDR3 loop is CASSRTGIGNGELFF. In DNA form, the CDR3 reads TGTGCCAGTAGTCGGACAGGGATTGGAAACGGGGAGCTGTTTTTT.